These 24 T cell receptor beta chains came from one sample sequenced in a study of T cells in Graves' hyperthyroidism and ophthalmopathy. From RNA transcripts, TCR beta CDR3 regions were amplified. In the first-round RT-PCR of the TCR CDR3, the HTBI primer set was used. TCRdb processed the multiplex PCR reads anew with MiXCR; each CDR3 protein has one entry. The repertoire holds about 98,000 distinct CDR3 sequences, roughly 37% seen once, with roughly 10% in the top ten. The source material was peripheral blood or thyroid tissue (not recorded which). These receptor sequences come from a woman in her twenties or thirties with Graves' hyperthyroidism.

This clonotype was detected a few times. This chain uses TRBV28 with TRBJ1-2; possible D gene TRBD1, 6 bases. The V and J ends lost 6 bases and 8 bases respectively, with 10 bases between them. Per the germline V gene, CDR1 is MDHEN and CDR2 is SYDVKM. This CDR3 is built from 11 residues. The CDR3 DNA follows: TGTGCCAGCAGCATAGGGGGGGGCTACACCTTC. It specifies CASSIGGGYTF.

Ten or more counts support this clonotype. The rearrangement joins TRBV6-5 to TRBJ1-1; tentatively, D is TRBD1 (6 bases). The V gene's germline CDR1 is MNHEY and CDR2 SVGAGI. V shed 6 bases and J shed 4 bases, with 18 bases lying between them. The CDR3 runs to 15 residues. The chain's CDR3 is CASRRGGTGSTEAFF. In nucleotides, the CDR3 is TGTGCCAGCAGGAGGGGGGGGACGGGCAGCACTGAAGCTTTCTTT.

The chain has TRBV6-2 or TRBV6-3 and TRBJ2-2, with 7 bases matching TRBD2. In germline, CDR1 is MNHEY, CDR2 SVGEGT. The CDR3 extends over 13 amino acids. Trimming removed 4 bases from V and 9 bases from J; junction bases left unmatched: 5. The CDR3 loop is CASSLAGEWELFF. CDR3 bases: TGTGCCAGCAGTTTGGCGGGGGAGTGGGAGCTGTTTTTT.

This clonotype occurred many times. The gene calls are TRBV7-8 and TRBJ1-1; D gene unclear. The CDR3 loop spans 15 amino acids. Germline loops: CDR1 SGHVS, CDR2 FQNEAQ. The ends were cut back, 2 bases at V and 6 bases at J, with 16 bases in the middle. The CDR3 is CASSLNLRGRAEAFF. The CDR3 region has the DNA TGTGCCAGCAGCTTAAACCTCCGAGGGCGGGCTGAAGCTTTCTTT.

CDR3 DNA: TGTGCCAGCAGCCCTCAGTACAATGAGCAGTTCTTC. It translates to CASSPQYNEQFF. The chain links TRBV12-3 or TRBV12-4 to TRBJ2-1, with D hard to call. This CDR3 is built from 12 residues. Trimming stripped 6 bases from V and 4 bases from J, with 7 bases between.

This clonotype came up many times. The V gene is TRBV7-2, the J gene TRBJ1-3; TRBD1 is a possible D gene (5 bases). The CDR3 contains 15 residues. The germline V and J ends were trimmed by 2 bases and 0 bases, with 8 bases remaining between them. In germline, CDR1 is SGHTA, CDR2 FQGNSA. Here the CDR3 reads CASSLWDHSGNTIYF. CDR3 DNA: TGTGCCAGCAGCTTATGGGACCACTCTGGAAACACCATATATTTT.

This clonotype was found many times. This chain connects TRBV28 to TRBJ1-5; D unresolved. The V and J ends lost 6 bases and 3 bases respectively, with 12 bases between them. The germline V gene encodes CDR1 MDHEN and CDR2 SYDVKM. The CDR3 contains 14 residues. The CDR3 coding sequence is TGTGCCAGCAGGGGGTCTGGCGTCAATCAGCCCCAGCATTTT. Amino acid sequence: CASRGSGVNQPQHF.

This clonotype was observed a handful of times. The junction does not match germline at one end; this may be a read error. This rearrangement joins TRBV10-3 to TRBJ2-3, with 9 bases identical to TRBD2. Germline-derived CDR1 and CDR2 are ENHRY and SYGVKD. This CDR3 is built from 15 residues. CDR3 sequence: CASSEDETSGDTQYF. The CDR3 nucleotides are TGTGCCAGCAGTGAAGACGAGACTAGCGGAGATACGCAGTATTTT.

This clonotype has at least ten counts. The rearrangement uses TRBV20-1 and TRBJ2-7, with 11 bases that match TRBD2. Germline CDR1 is DFQATT and CDR2 is SNEGSKA (reference sequence). The CDR3 is made up of 12 amino acids. Trimming removed 5 bases from V and 7 bases from J; junction bases left unmatched: 4. The CDR3 region has the DNA TGCAGTGCTCCTACTAGCGGGAGAGAGCAGTACTTC. Protein: CSAPTSGREQYF.

In its sample, this clonotype was seen once. The V gene is TRBV13, the J gene TRBJ2-2; a weak D match, TRBD1 (7 bases). The length of the CDR3 is 17 residues. Trimming removed 3 bases at V and 0 bases at J, with 14 bases between. The germline V gene has CDR1 PRHDT and CDR2 FYEKMQ (reference sequence). This CDR3 is CASSFRGDRANTGELFF. The CDR3 nucleotides are TGTGCCAGCAGCTTCAGGGGGGACAGAGCGAACACCGGGGAGCTGTTTTTT.

This clonotype was counted at least ten times. The chain is built from TRBV11-2 and TRBJ2-5; possibly TRBD2 for D (5 bases). Germline loops: CDR1 SGHAT, CDR2 FQNNGV. This CDR3 contains 15 residues. V gave up 5 bases and J gave up 4 bases, with 17 bases separating them. CDR3 nucleotides: TGTGCCAGCAGCCGCAGCAGGTTTCGGGGAGAGACCCAGTACTTC. This translates into CASSRSRFRGETQYF.

The sample holds many counts of this clonotype. One end of the junction does not line up with germline, which may come from a read error. This chain uses TRBV13 with TRBJ1-6; D might be TRBD1 (6 bases). The CDR3 is made up of 16 amino acids. Germline values: CDR1 PRHDT, CDR2 FYEKMQ (reference sequence). The CDR3 loop reads CASSLAGASCNSPLHF. The CDR3 region has the DNA TGTGCCAGCAGCTTAGCAGGGGCCTCCTGTAATTCACCCCTCCACTTT.

The chain uses TRBV12-3 or TRBV12-4 and TRBJ1-5; D gene ambiguous. This CDR3 spans 15 amino acids. V was pared by 8 bases and J by 0 bases, with 14 bases between. The CDR3 loop reads CASALGDLSNQPQHF. As DNA, the CDR3 is TGTGCCAGCGCCCTCGGGGATCTTAGCAATCAGCCCCAGCATTTT.

Note on this clonotype: A much bigger clone sits one base away, suggesting this may be a read error. V and J are TRBV9 and TRBJ2-7, with D perhaps TRBD1 or TRBD2 (5 bases each). V shed 4 bases and J shed 5 bases, with 19 bases lying between them. Per the germline V gene, CDR1 is SGDLS and CDR2 is YYNGEE. CDR3 length: 15 residues. CDR3 in DNA: TGTGCCAGCAGCCAAGGTACAGGACTGGATGACGAGCAGTACTTC. This translates into CASSQGTGLDDEQYF.

The chain links TRBV11-2 to TRBJ1-1; 7 bases align to TRBD1. From germline, CDR1 is SGHAT and CDR2 FQNNGV. V lost 4 bases, J lost 7 bases, and 6 bases stayed unmatched. The CDR3 covers 13 residues. Here the CDR3 reads CASSSGQPIEAFF. CDR3 sequence (DNA): TGTGCCAGCAGCTCGGGACAGCCGATTGAAGCTTTCTTT.

This clonotype occurred many times. The gene calls are TRBV7-2 and TRBJ2-2; no definite D call. V was shortened by 5 bases and J by 5 bases, with 9 bases between the two germline ends. The CDR3 has 13 residues. The germline V gene has CDR1 SGHTA and CDR2 FQGNSA. The CDR3 loop reads CASSPGRTGELFF. DNA of the CDR3: TGTGCCAGCAGCCCTGGTCGAACCGGGGAGCTGTTTTTT.

Many counts were recorded for this clonotype. The gene calls are TRBV13 and TRBJ2-5; D may be TRBD1 (6 bases). There are 16 residues in the CDR3. Germline V gene sequence: CDR1 PRHDT, CDR2 FYEKMQ (reference sequence). V dropped 5 bases and J dropped 2 bases, with 18 bases sitting between them. CDR3 DNA: TGTGCCAGCAGCCAGAGGTGGCCAGGGGATCAAGAGACCCAGTACTTC. This translates into CASSQRWPGDQETQYF.

The table lists this clonotype with many counts. J is TRBJ2-6 and V is TRBV5-6, with a weak D call TRBD1 (5 bases). Germline V gives CDR1 SGHDT, CDR2 YYEEEE. The CDR3 contains 18 residues. Trimming took 0 bases from V and 4 from J, leaving 17 bases between them. In DNA, the CDR3 is TGTGCCAGCAGCTTGGCTTACTTACAGGCATCAGGGGCCAACGTCCTGACTTTC. Translation gives CASSLAYLQASGANVLTF.

The table lists this clonotype with a few counts. The chain is built from TRBV28 and TRBJ2-2, with 10 bases aligning to TRBD2. Germline V gene lookup returns CDR1 MDHEN and CDR2 SYDVKM. Trimming at V came to 6 bases and at J to 4 bases, leaving 5 bases not matched to a gene. There are 15 residues in the CDR3. The CDR3 sequence is CASRQLAGATGELFF. The CDR3 DNA sequence: TGTGCCAGCAGACAGCTAGCGGGAGCCACCGGGGAGCTGTTTTTT.

To note about this clonotype: The junction differs from germline at one of its ends, possibly a read error. This chain links TRBV11-2 with TRBJ1-5; D possibly corresponds to TRBD1 (5 bases). The CDR3 sequence is 16 residues long. Germline CDR1 is SGHAT and CDR2 is FQNNGV. Here the CDR3 DNA reads TGTGCCAGCAGCCAAGCTACTTCAGGGTGGGGGGAGCCCCAGCGTTTT. Its translation is CASSQATSGWGEPQRF.

This clonotype showed up just a few times. This chain joins TRBV20-1 and TRBJ2-3, with D hard to call. Germline V gives CDR1 DFQATT, CDR2 SNEGSKA (reference sequence). The CDR3 runs to 12 residues. V dropped 7 bases and J dropped 0 bases, with 8 bases sitting between them. The DNA of the CDR3 is TGCAGTGTTTCCAGGAGCACAGATACGCAGTATTTT. Residues: CSVSRSTDTQYF.

In its sample, this clonotype was seen many times. This may arise from a read error, as a much more abundant clone is one base away. The chain combines TRBV7-9 with TRBJ2-7; D is perhaps TRBD1 or TRBD2 (5 bases each). Trimming removed 5 bases at V and 3 bases at J, with 20 bases between. The CDR3 runs 16 residues. Germline V lookup: CDR1 SEHNR, CDR2 FQNEAQ (reference sequence). DNA of the CDR3: TGTGCCAGCAGCCCCCTACAGGCGGACTTCCTCTACGAGCAGTACTTC. This codes for CASSPLQADFLYEQYF.

Ten or more counts support this clonotype. The rearrangement uses TRBV2 and TRBJ1-2; D uncertain. V shed 0 bases and J shed 3 bases, with 23 bases lying between them. The germline V gene encodes CDR1 SNHLY and CDR2 FYNNEI. This CDR3 spans 19 amino acids. For the CDR3, the DNA is TGTGCCAGCAGTGAAGCGCTTGAGGAAACCCAGTGGAAATACTATGGCTACACCTTC. The encoded protein is CASSEALEETQWKYYGYTF.

A remark on this clonotype: A much larger clone differs from this one at a single base, so this may be a read error. The chain combines TRBV10-2 with TRBJ2-5; possibly TRBD1 or TRBD2 for D (5 bases each). V was pared by 3 bases and J by 1 base, with 9 bases between. Looked up from germline, CDR1 is WSHSY and CDR2 is SAAADI. This CDR3 region has 14 residues. CDR3 nucleotides: TGCGCCAGCAGTGATACAGGAGGCCAAGAGACCCAGTACTTC. This codes for CASSDTGGQETQYF.